These 16 T cell receptor beta chains originate from one sample sequenced in a study of metastatic and nonmetastatic thyroid tumors. MiXCR re-clonotyped the PCR reads for TCRdb. The sample yields fewer than 35,000 clones, roughly 30% seen once. No treatment of any kind had been given to any patient before thyroid surgery. Material for sequencing was blood. These receptors were taken from a female donor with papillary thyroid cancer or a benign thyroid nodule (not recorded which). Some clones in this sample may be carry-over from other donors' samples.

There are many counts of this clone. The rearrangement uses TRBV2 and TRBJ1-1, with a possible D match to TRBD1 (5 bases). Germline V gives CDR1 SNHLY, CDR2 FYNNEI. The ends were cut back, 6 bases at V and 6 bases at J, with 11 bases in the middle. The CDR3 spans 12 residues. CDR3 region: CASRSGRAEAFF. The CDR3 nucleotides are TGTGCCAGCAGGTCAGGGAGGGCTGAAGCTTTCTTT.

The gene calls are TRBV6-1 and TRBJ2-7; TRBD1 matches 12 bases. V was clipped by 11 bases and J by 5 bases; unmatched bases: 7. Germline CDR1 and CDR2: MNHNS and SASEGT. The CDR3 is 13 amino acids. In nucleotides, the CDR3 is TGTGCCGCCGGCGGGACAGGGGGCCACGAGCAGTACTTC. Translated: CAAGGTGGHEQYF.

This CDR3 is CASLGFNGYTF. The CDR3 DNA is TGTGCCAGCCTCGGGTTCAATGGCTACACCTTC. The rearrangement joins TRBV28 to TRBJ1-2, with D uncertain. V lost 8 bases, J lost 6 bases, and 10 bases lay in between. There are 11 residues in the CDR3. Germline-derived CDR1 and CDR2 are MDHEN and SYDVKM.

This clone has at least ten counts. With a much larger clone just one base away, this may be a read error. Written as DNA, the CDR3 is TGCAGCGCTGTAGGGGACGGCTCCTACGAGCAGTACTTC. Amino acid sequence: CSAVGDGSYEQYF. The J gene is TRBJ2-7, the V gene TRBV29-1; D possibly matches TRBD1 or TRBD2 (5 bases each). CDR1 and CDR2 (germline): SQVTM, ANQGSEA. Trimming stripped 7 bases from V and 0 bases from J, with 13 bases between. The CDR3 consists of 13 residues.

This chain links TRBV5-1 with TRBJ1-2; D unresolved. Germline CDR1 reads SGHRS; CDR2 reads YFSETQ. CDR3 length: 13 residues. V lost 1 base and J 6 bases, leaving 10 bases between the germline ends. In DNA form, the CDR3 reads TGCGCCAGCAGCTTGACGCTTAGGGATGGCTACACCTTC. Its protein is CASSLTLRDGYTF.

This clone was seen repeatedly, ten times or more. This sequence may be a read error, since a much larger clone differs from it by one base. This specimen includes other DNA sequences encoding the same CDR3. The chain has TRBV2 and TRBJ1-2; D is undetermined. This CDR3 has 15 amino acids. Germline CDR1 reads SNHLY; CDR2 reads FYNNEI. The CDR3 region is CASSEGIQRSYGYTF. The CDR3 DNA follows: TGCGCCAGCAGTGAAGGGATTCAGAGGAGCTATGGCTACACCTTC.

This clone was counted many times. This chain joins TRBV18 and TRBJ2-1; D gene unclear. The CDR3 extends over 13 amino acids. Per germline, CDR1 KGHSH and CDR2 LQKENI. Trimming took 2 bases from V and 7 from J, leaving 9 bases between them. The CDR3 DNA is TGTGCCAGCTCACCAAACAGCCAAAATGAGCAGTTCTTC. This codes for CASSPNSQNEQFF.

This clone was recorded many times. The V call is TRBV24-1, the J call TRBJ2-5; a possible D gene is TRBD2 (6 bases). V was cut by 0 bases and J by 2 bases, with 12 bases left in between. This CDR3 spans 16 amino acids. Germline V gene sequence: CDR1 KGHDR, CDR2 SFDVKD. The chain's CDR3 is CATSDLRFGGQETQYF. CDR3 nucleotide sequence: TGTGCCACCAGTGATTTGCGATTTGGGGGGCAAGAGACCCAGTACTTC.

Details on this clone: Because the CDR3 is missing its conserved closing phenylalanine or tryptophan, this is likely a read error. The CDR3 region has the DNA TGTGCCTGTAGAACCGGACAGAACACTGAAGCTTTCTTG. Residues: CACRTGQNTEAFL. The chain carries TRBV19 and TRBJ1-1; the D gene is possibly TRBD1 (5 bases). The CDR3 is made up of 13 amino acids. The germline gives CDR1 LNHDA, CDR2 SQIVND (reference sequence).

This chain joins TRBV9 and TRBJ2-7; the match to TRBD2 covers 7 bases. From germline, CDR1 is SGDLS and CDR2 YYNGEE. With V trimmed by 4 bases and J by 3 bases, 7 bases remained unmatched. The CDR3 is made up of 14 amino acids. The CDR3 DNA follows: TGTGCCAGCAGCCCTCGGACTAGTGACTACGAGCAGTACTTC. Translation gives CASSPRTSDYEQYF.

Many counts were recorded for this clone. The chain joins TRBV7-8 to TRBJ2-3; 11 nucleotides align to TRBD2. V shed 8 bases and J 0 bases; nucleotides not matched to a gene: 10. The CDR3 is 17 amino acids. Germline CDR1 is SGHVS and CDR2 is FQNEAQ. The CDR3 nucleotides are TGTGCCAGCGTCCCCCCGGGACTAGCGGTGAGCACAGATACGCAGTATTTT. Protein product: CASVPPGLAVSTDTQYF. Based on the CDR3 plus reference TRBV7-8 and TRBJ2-3, the full variable domain is GAGVSQSPRYKVAKRGQDVALRCDPISGHVSLFWYQQALGQGPEFLTYFQNEAQLDKSGLPSDRFFAERPEGSVSTLKIQRTQQEDSAVYLCASVPPGLAVSTDTQYFGPGTRLTVL.

This clone was observed at least ten times. The V gene is TRBV30, the J gene TRBJ1-4; TRBD1 agrees at 7 bases. CDR1 and CDR2 (germline): GTSNPN, SVGIG (reference sequence). This CDR3 is built from 14 residues. Unmatched junction bases numbered 1, after V lost 2 bases and J lost 1 base. CDR3 sequence reads: CAWSWTGTNEKLFF. The DNA of the CDR3 is TGTGCCTGGAGTTGGACAGGAACTAATGAAAAACTGTTTTTT.

The chain carries TRBV12-3 or TRBV12-4 and TRBJ2-2, with D perhaps matching TRBD2 (6 bases). The CDR3 contains 15 residues. Trimming cost V 7 bases and J 3 bases, with 15 bases left between them. As DNA, the CDR3 is TGTGCCAGCACCAATCACGGAGGGTACACCGGGGAGCTGTTTTTT. Residues: CASTNHGGYTGELFF.

The chain joins TRBV9 to TRBJ1-5, with TRBD1 identical over 7 bases. Germline lookup yields CDR1 SGDLS and CDR2 YYNGEE. The junction had 7 bases not matched to a gene; V was cut back by 4 bases and J by 6 bases. The CDR3 totals 14 residues. CDR3 coding DNA: TGTGCCAGCAGCCGACAGGGAATAGGTCAGCCCCAGCATTTT. It translates to CASSRQGIGQPQHF.

By proportion, this clone is medium-sized (0.01 to 0.1%). The chain carries TRBV30 and TRBJ2-2; 7 positions match TRBD2. The V segment lost 2 bases and the J segment 6 bases; nucleotides outside the gene matches: 9. Germline lookup yields CDR1 GTSNPN and CDR2 SVGIG (reference sequence). The CDR3 totals 15 residues. CDR3 DNA: TGTGCCTGGAGTCGGGGGGTAGGGAAGGCCGGGGAGCTGTTTTTT. This sequence encodes CAWSRGVGKAGELFF.

This clone showed up just a few times. V gene TRBV19 combines with J gene TRBJ2-3; D might be TRBD2 (5 bases). The CDR3 contains 15 residues. The germline V gene has CDR1 LNHDA and CDR2 SQIVND (reference sequence). V lost 3 bases to trimming and J lost 1 base, with 11 bases between them. This CDR3 is CASSIQDWGTDTQYF. The CDR3 nucleotides read TGTGCCAGTAGTATCCAGGACTGGGGCACAGATACGCAGTATTTT.